One and the same sample provided the 27 T cell receptor beta chains below, sequenced in a study of T cells in Graves' hyperthyroidism and ophthalmopathy. RNA transcripts served as the template for amplifying TCR beta CDR3 regions. An initial round of RT-PCR targeting the TCR CDR3 relied on the HTBI primer set. Via MiXCR, TCRdb re-called the multiplex PCR reads, giving one row per CDR3 protein. Here the sample spans fewer than 900,000 distinct CDR3 sequences, around 20% being singletons. Material: blood. All receptors derive from a woman aged 45-65 years with Graves' hyperthyroidism that later progressed to Graves' ophthalmopathy.

This clonotype was seen at least ten times. The chain uses TRBV2 and TRBJ2-1; tentative D call: TRBD2 (6 bases). The CDR3 consists of 13 residues. Trimming removed 8 bases at V and 5 bases at J, with 13 bases between. Germline loops: CDR1 SNHLY, CDR2 FYNNEI. CDR3 DNA: TGTGCCAGCGCCCGGGGGTTCGACAATGAGCAGTTCTTC. This translates into CASARGFDNEQFF.

This clonotype turned up a few times. The chain is built from TRBV4-1 and TRBJ1-5, with 7 bases fitting TRBD1. CDR3 size: 14 residues. Unmatched junction bases numbered 2, after V lost 0 bases and J lost 6 bases. From germline, CDR1 is MGHRA and CDR2 YSYEKL. CDR3 amino acids: CASSQEGQAQPQHF. The CDR3 DNA follows: TGCGCCAGCAGCCAAGAAGGACAGGCTCAGCCCCAGCATTTT.

This clonotype showed up just a few times. V gene TRBV5-1 combines with J gene TRBJ1-4; 7 bases line up with TRBD1. V shed 5 bases and J 6 bases; nucleotides not matched to a gene: 7. Germline V gene sequence: CDR1 SGHRS, CDR2 YFSETQ. This CDR3 has 14 amino acids. The CDR3 protein is CASREQGRHEKLFF. The CDR3 nucleotides are TGCGCCAGCAGAGAACAGGGGCGTCATGAAAAACTGTTTTTT.

The CDR3, as DNA: TGTGCCAGCAGTTACTCGAATGGGAACTCTGGGGCCAACGTCCTGACTTTC. Its protein is CASSYSNGNSGANVLTF. The chain combines TRBV6-5 with TRBJ2-6; D not resolved. Germline CDR1 and CDR2: MNHEY and SVGAGI. This CDR3 is built from 17 residues. The V and J ends lost 0 bases and 0 bases respectively, with 9 bases between them.

This clonotype was counted at least ten times. V is TRBV7-8 and J is TRBJ2-1; D possibly corresponds to TRBD1 (5 bases). V was shortened by 5 bases and J by 1 base, with 12 bases between the two germline ends. This CDR3 comprises 15 residues. Germline V CDR1 and CDR2: SGHVS, FQNEAQ. CDR3 sequence: CASSSQGGSYNEQFF. The CDR3 DNA follows: TGTGCCAGCAGCAGTCAGGGTGGTTCCTACAATGAGCAGTTCTTC.

Details on this clonotype: A much larger clone lies a single base off, so this may be a read error. This chain uses TRBV10-3 with TRBJ2-5, with 7 nucleotides matching TRBD1. The length of the CDR3 is 15 residues. Germline CDR1 and CDR2: ENHRY and SYGVKD. The CDR3 loop reads CAISLTGKAQETQHF. The DNA for the CDR3 is TGTGCCATCAGTTTGACAGGGAAGGCCCAAGAGACCCAGCACTTC.

Concerning this clonotype: A junction end diverges from the germline sequence, so it may reflect a read error. The chain is built from TRBV12-3 or TRBV12-4 and TRBJ2-6, with D uncertain. The CDR3 length is 16 residues. The CDR3 coding sequence is TGTGCCAACAGTTTGGATGGAATCTCCGGGGCCAACGTCCTGACTTTC. It yields the protein CANSLDGISGANVLTF.

There are many counts of this clonotype. V gene TRBV9 combines with J gene TRBJ1-5, with D unresolved. The CDR3 spans 13 residues. Germline lookup yields CDR1 SGDLS and CDR2 YYNGEE. Trimming pared 0 bases from V and 6 bases from J, leaving 7 bases between. The CDR3 region has the DNA TGTGCCAGCAGCGTAGGCGCGAGTCAGCCCCAGCATTTT. Translating it yields CASSVGASQPQHF.

This clonotype was picked up many times. DNA of the CDR3: TGTGCCTGGAGCTATACTGGAAACACCATATATTTT. Translating it yields CAWSYTGNTIYF. V and J are TRBV30 and TRBJ1-3; D remains ambiguous. Trimming cost V 3 bases and J 2 bases, with 5 bases left between them. Germline CDR1 reads GTSNPN; CDR2 reads SVGIG (reference sequence). The CDR3 runs to 12 residues.

DNA of the CDR3: TGTGCCAGCAGCTTAGGCTCCAGCTTGGATACTGAAGCTTTCTTT. It yields the protein CASSLGSSLDTEAFF. The J gene is TRBJ1-1, the V gene TRBV7-9; no reliable D call. This CDR3 spans 15 amino acids. V lost 1 base, J lost 5 bases, and 14 bases lay in between. Germline CDR1 SEHNR, CDR2 FQNEAQ (reference sequence).

The chain couples TRBV12-3 or TRBV12-4 to TRBJ2-5; D ambiguous. The CDR3 consists of 16 residues. The V end lost 2 bases, the J end lost 2 bases, and 15 bases lay between the germline ends. CDR3 nucleotide sequence: TGTGCCAGCAGTTTAAACCCAAAGGGTGTACAAGAGACCCAGTACTTC. It codes for CASSLNPKGVQETQYF.

The rearrangement joins TRBV28 to TRBJ2-7, with 11 bases lining up with TRBD2. The junction had 8 bases not matched to a gene; V was cut back by 6 bases and J by 4 bases. Per the germline V gene, CDR1 is MDHEN and CDR2 is SYDVKM. This CDR3 region has 15 residues. CDR3 region: CASRRIAGGPYEQYF. The DNA for the CDR3 is TGTGCCAGCAGGAGGATAGCGGGGGGGCCGTACGAGCAGTACTTC.

The J gene is TRBJ2-1, the V gene TRBV6-1; 9 nucleotides agree with TRBD2. The junction had 6 bases not matched to a gene; V was cut back by 6 bases and J by 3 bases. This CDR3 is built from 15 residues. Germline V CDR1 and CDR2: MNHNS, SASEGT. CDR3 sequence: CASSLLTSGYNEQFF. The DNA of the CDR3 is TGTGCCAGCAGCCTTCTGACTAGCGGCTACAATGAGCAGTTCTTC.

This clonotype appeared many times. V is TRBV7-2 and J is TRBJ2-5; TRBD2 aligns across 8 bases. The CDR3 extends over 14 amino acids. With 6 bases clipped from V and 2 bases from J, the junction kept 5 bases outside the gene matches. Germline values: CDR1 SGHTA, CDR2 FQGNSA. CDR3 protein: CASRTAGVQETQYF. In nucleotides, the CDR3 is TGTGCCAGCAGAACAGCGGGGGTACAAGAGACCCAGTACTTC. Based on the CDR3 plus reference TRBV7-2 and TRBJ2-5, the full variable domain is GAGVSQSPSNKVTEKGKDVELRCDPISGHTALYWYRQSLGQGLEFLIYFQGNSAPDKSGLPSDRFSAERTGGSVSTLTIQRTQQEDSAVYLCASRTAGVQETQYFGPGTRLLVL.

This rearrangement joins TRBV6-6 to TRBJ2-3; 7 bases match TRBD2. This CDR3 is built from 17 residues. CDR1 and CDR2 (germline): MNHNY, SVGAGI (reference sequence). The V and J ends lost 0 bases and 0 bases, in that order; junction bases with no gene match: 6. CDR3 nucleotides: TGTGCCAGCAGTTACTCTGGGAGCGGGGCTAGCACAGATACGCAGTATTTT. This codes for CASSYSGSGASTDTQYF.

The chain joins TRBV2 to TRBJ2-1; D is ambiguous. Germline assignment: CDR1 SNHLY and CDR2 FYNNEI. This CDR3 region has 15 residues. Trimming took off 2 bases at V and 9 bases at J, with 17 bases between the two ends. This CDR3 is CASSEIPDDPGEQFF. The CDR3 DNA reads TGTGCCAGCAGTGAAATTCCGGACGACCCGGGTGAGCAGTTCTTC.

At least ten counts were recorded for this clonotype. The gene calls are TRBV3-1 and TRBJ2-7, with 7 bases fitting TRBD1. This CDR3 is 15 amino acids long. Germline values: CDR1 LGHDT, CDR2 YNNKEL (reference sequence). V lost 4 bases and J lost 0; bases outside the gene matches: 6. The CDR3 reads CASSLRDSSSYEQYF. For the CDR3, the DNA is TGTGCCAGCAGCCTGAGGGACAGCAGCTCCTACGAGCAGTACTTC.

This clonotype has a count of ten or more. V is TRBV13 and J is TRBJ2-5; 8 positions match TRBD2. Germline V gives CDR1 PRHDT, CDR2 FYEKMQ (reference sequence). The ends lost 5 bases at V and 5 bases at J; junction bases unmatched: 7. This CDR3 is 14 amino acids long. The CDR3 DNA is TGTGCCAGCAGCCCAGGACTAGCAGTTGAGACCCAGTACTTC. Translating it yields CASSPGLAVETQYF.

Remarks on this clonotype: One end of the junction fails to match germline, which may point to a read error. The chain combines TRBV14 with TRBJ2-3; 8 positions agree with TRBD2. This CDR3 is 18 amino acids long. Germline CDR1 is SGHDN and CDR2 is FVKESK. The CDR3 DNA reads as TGTGCCAGCAGCCAAGACTTCCGTACGGCGGGGGGCAAAGATACGCAGTGTTTT. It specifies CASSQDFRTAGGKDTQCF.

This clonotype has just a few counts. The chain has TRBV7-3 and TRBJ1-2, with 7 positions matching TRBD1. Germline-derived CDR1 and CDR2 are SGHTA and FQGTGA. This CDR3 spans 16 amino acids. Trimming cost V 0 bases and J 6 bases; bases outside gene matches: 10. Here the CDR3 DNA reads TGTGCCAGCAGCTTAACGAACTTGGAGGGGGCGGATGGCTACACCTTC. Its translation is CASSLTNLEGADGYTF.

This clonotype was seen a few times. This chain joins TRBV12-3 or TRBV12-4 and TRBJ1-5; D is uncertain. The CDR3 loop spans 15 amino acids. The ends were cut back, 7 bases at V and 2 bases at J, with 15 bases in the middle. The chain's CDR3 is CASNLGSSGNQPQHF. The CDR3 DNA follows: TGTGCCAGCAATTTGGGGAGCTCCGGCAATCAGCCCCAGCATTTT.

V gene TRBV3-1 combines with J gene TRBJ1-5; D remains unclear. The germline V gene encodes CDR1 LGHDT and CDR2 YNNKEL (reference sequence). The CDR3 totals 13 residues. Trimming removed 5 bases from V and 5 bases from J, with 10 bases in between. CDR3 amino acids: CASSIGGHQPQHF. DNA for the CDR3: TGTGCCAGCAGCATCGGAGGCCATCAGCCCCAGCATTTT.

This chain joins TRBV7-9 and TRBJ2-5, with D unresolved. CDR1 SEHNR and CDR2 FQNEAQ come from the germline V gene (reference sequence). CDR3 length equals 16 residues. With 2 bases removed from V and 1 base from J, the gap between germline ends came to 14 bases. Here the CDR3 DNA reads TGTGCCAGCAGCTTATGGGAAATAGATTTCCAAGAGACCCAGTACTTC. Protein product: CASSLWEIDFQETQYF. The variable domain in full, completed from reference TRBV7-9 and TRBJ2-5, reads DTGVSQNPRHKITKRGQNVTFRCDPISEHNRLYWYRQTLGQGPEFLTYFQNEAQLEKSRLLSDRFSAERPKGSFSTLEIQRTEQGDSAMYLCASSLWEIDFQETQYFGPGTRLLVL.

This clonotype was detected ten times or more. The rearrangement joins TRBV20-1 to TRBJ1-1, with D uncertain. CDR3 length equals 14 residues. In germline, CDR1 is DFQATT, CDR2 SNEGSKA (reference sequence). Trimming removed 4 bases from V and 1 base from J, with 13 bases in between. CDR3 in DNA: TGCAGTGCTACCCCGGGAGGGTCGAACACTGAAGCTTTCTTT. It codes for CSATPGGSNTEAFF.

This clonotype showed up just a few times. The chain carries TRBV5-6 and TRBJ1-5; D perhaps matches TRBD1 (6 bases). Trimming took off 3 bases at V and 2 bases at J, with 18 bases between the two ends. The CDR3 has 17 residues. CDR1 and CDR2 (germline): SGHDT, YYEEEE. The CDR3 is CASSSRSRTARNQPQHF. DNA of the CDR3: TGTGCCAGCAGCTCGCGCTCCCGGACAGCCCGCAATCAGCCCCAGCATTTT.

This clonotype was seen ten or more times. This sequence joins TRBV3-1 and TRBJ2-7; D ambiguous. In germline, CDR1 is LGHDT, CDR2 YNNKEL (reference sequence). The CDR3 spans 12 residues. V shed 2 bases and J shed 2 bases, with 4 bases lying between them. The chain's CDR3 is CASSQSPYEQYF. The CDR3 DNA reads as TGTGCCAGCAGCCAATCCCCCTACGAGCAGTACTTC.

This clonotype was seen many times. J is TRBJ1-1 and V is TRBV27, with unresolved D. Per germline, CDR1 MNHEY and CDR2 SMNVEV (reference sequence). The CDR3 is made up of 13 amino acids. The V end was cut by 7 bases, the J end by 4 bases, with 13 bases between. CDR3 sequence: CASMVGAGTEAFF. Written as DNA, the CDR3 is TGTGCCAGCATGGTTGGTGCAGGCACTGAAGCTTTCTTT.